This TCR beta chain was identified during a study of T cells after yellow fever vaccination. Overall study context: Fractions containing few cells were prepared with SMART-Seq v4 Ultra Low Input.

In regard to this clonotype: A read error may produce the germline difference seen at one junction end.

From the 5' RACE reads, TCRdb called clonotypes with MiXCR, one entry per CDR3 protein. The sample has approximately 130,000 distinct CDR3 sequences; roughly 15% are singletons. The CDR3 covers 16 residues. Germline CDR1 reads SSHAT; CDR2 reads FNYEAQ (reference sequence). The clonotype originates from a man between 18 and 35 years old who received the YFV17D yellow fever vaccine. This material consisted of CD8+ T cells sorted from PBMCs, taken 5 days after the yellow fever booster vaccination. The genes are TRBV7-7 and TRBJ2-1; D possibly corresponds to TRBD2 (6 bases). The CDR3 DNA reads TGTGCTAGCAGCTCGGGGGACTCCCAAAATGTCCATGAGCAGTTCTTC. This codes for CASSSGDSQNVHEQFF. The complete variable domain, with remaining parts taken from reference TRBV7-7 and TRBJ2-1, reads GAGVSQSPRYKVTKRGQDVTLRCDPISSHATLYWYQQALGQGPEFLTYFNYEAQPDKSGLPSDRFSAERPEGSISTLTIQRTEQRDSAMYRCASSSGDSQNVHEQFFGPGTRLTVL.